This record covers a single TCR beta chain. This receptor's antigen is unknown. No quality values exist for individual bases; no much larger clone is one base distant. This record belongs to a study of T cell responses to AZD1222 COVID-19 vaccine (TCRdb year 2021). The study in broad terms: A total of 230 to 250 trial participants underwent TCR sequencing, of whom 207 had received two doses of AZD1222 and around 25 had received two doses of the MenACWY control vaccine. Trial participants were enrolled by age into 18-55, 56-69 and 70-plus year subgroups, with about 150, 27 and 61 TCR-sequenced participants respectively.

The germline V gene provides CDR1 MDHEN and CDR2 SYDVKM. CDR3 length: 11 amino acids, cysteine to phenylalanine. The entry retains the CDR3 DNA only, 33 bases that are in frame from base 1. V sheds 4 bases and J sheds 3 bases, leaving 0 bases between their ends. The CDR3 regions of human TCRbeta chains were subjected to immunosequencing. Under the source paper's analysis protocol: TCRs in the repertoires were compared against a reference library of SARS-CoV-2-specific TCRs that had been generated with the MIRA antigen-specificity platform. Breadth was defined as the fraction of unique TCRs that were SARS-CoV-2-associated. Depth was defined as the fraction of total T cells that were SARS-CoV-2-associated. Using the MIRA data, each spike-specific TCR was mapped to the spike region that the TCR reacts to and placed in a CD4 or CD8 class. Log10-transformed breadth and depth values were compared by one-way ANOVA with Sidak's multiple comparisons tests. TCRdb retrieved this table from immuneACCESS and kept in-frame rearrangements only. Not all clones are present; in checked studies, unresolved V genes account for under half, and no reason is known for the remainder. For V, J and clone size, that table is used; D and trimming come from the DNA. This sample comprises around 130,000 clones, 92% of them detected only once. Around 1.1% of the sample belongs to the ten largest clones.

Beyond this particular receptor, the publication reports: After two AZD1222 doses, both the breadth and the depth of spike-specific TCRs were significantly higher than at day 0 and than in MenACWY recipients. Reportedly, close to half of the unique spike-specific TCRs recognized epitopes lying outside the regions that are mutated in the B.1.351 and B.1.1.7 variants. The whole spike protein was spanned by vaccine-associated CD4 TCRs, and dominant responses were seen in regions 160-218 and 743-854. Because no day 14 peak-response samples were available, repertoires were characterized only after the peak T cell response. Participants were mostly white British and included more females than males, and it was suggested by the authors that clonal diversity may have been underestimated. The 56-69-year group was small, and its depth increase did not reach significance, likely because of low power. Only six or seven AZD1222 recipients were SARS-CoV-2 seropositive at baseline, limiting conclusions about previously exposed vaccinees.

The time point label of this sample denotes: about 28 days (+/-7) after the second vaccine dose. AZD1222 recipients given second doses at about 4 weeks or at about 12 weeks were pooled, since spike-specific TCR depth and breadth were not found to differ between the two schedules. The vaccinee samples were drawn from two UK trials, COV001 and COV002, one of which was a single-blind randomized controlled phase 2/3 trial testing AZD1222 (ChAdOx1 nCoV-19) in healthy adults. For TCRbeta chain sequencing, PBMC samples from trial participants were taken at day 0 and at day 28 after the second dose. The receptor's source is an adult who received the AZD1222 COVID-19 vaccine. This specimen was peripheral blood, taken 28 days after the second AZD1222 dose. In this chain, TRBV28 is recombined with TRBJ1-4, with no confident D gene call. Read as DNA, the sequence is TGTGCCAGCAGTTCTAATGAAAAACTGTTTTTT. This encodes CASSSNEKLFF.